Below, 17 T cell receptor beta chains from the same sample are listed, as sequenced in a study of blood T cell repertoires in COVID-19. Sequencing was performed with immunoSEQ multiplex PCR; in TCRdb, only in-frame clones are kept and a portion is missing. The table lists about 210,000 clones, roughly 80% of them singletons. Material: peripheral blood. These receptors all come from a woman between 55 and 75 years old with COVID-19, enrolled during active disease.

This chain connects TRBV7-9 to TRBJ2-1; 9 bases match TRBD2. This CDR3 has 15 amino acids. Germline V gene lookup returns CDR1 SEHNR and CDR2 FQNEAQ (reference sequence). J gave up 6 bases and V 3 bases, and 6 bases lay outside the gene matches. The CDR3 reads CASSFNSGRSNEQFF. The CDR3 bases are TGTGCCAGCAGCTTCAATAGCGGGAGAAGCAATGAGCAGTTCTTC. Supplemented by reference TRBV7-9 and TRBJ2-1, the full variable domain reads DTGVSQNPRHKITKRGQNVTFRCDPISEHNRLYWYRQTLGQGPEFLTYFQNEAQLEKSRLLSDRFSAERPKGSFSTLEIQRTEQGDSAMYLCASSFNSGRSNEQFFGPGTRLTVL.

This clone was observed a handful of times. V usage is TRBV5-4 and J usage is TRBJ2-3; no firm D call. The CDR3 has 15 amino acids. Trimming left V 2 bases short and J 2 bases short, with 12 bases between. In germline, CDR1 is SGHNT, CDR2 YYREEE (reference sequence). CDR3 nucleotides: TGTGCCAGCAGCTTAGAGCGTGGAAACACAGATACGCAGTATTTT. It encodes CASSLERGNTDTQYF.

In its sample, this clone was seen a few times. An end of the junction differs from the germline gene, which may be a read error. This chain connects TRBV28 to TRBJ2-5; 7 nucleotides line up with TRBD1. This CDR3 region has 15 residues. Germline V gene lookup returns CDR1 MDHEN and CDR2 SYDVKM. This chain's CDR3 is CASSPPLTSGTVFDF. The CDR3 bases are TGTGCCAGCAGTCCTCCCCTTACCTCCGGGACAGTGTTCGACTTC.

This rearrangement joins TRBV7-2 to TRBJ2-7; 9 positions agree with TRBD1. The CDR3 contains 16 residues. Germline V gene data show CDR1 as SGHTA and CDR2 as FQGNSA. J lost 2 bases, V lost 5 bases, and 10 bases had no gene match. CDR3 in DNA: TGTGCCAGCAGCCCCAGGACAGGGGACGGAACCTACGAGCAGTACTTC. It codes for CASSPRTGDGTYEQYF.

The V call is TRBV9, the J call TRBJ2-2; D might be TRBD1 (5 bases). V lost 4 bases and J lost 4, with 11 bases in between. Germline V CDR1 and CDR2: SGDLS, YYNGEE. The CDR3 consists of 14 residues. The CDR3 DNA is TGTGCCAGCAGCCTCTCCAGGGTCACCGGGGAGCTGTTTTTT. The encoded protein is CASSLSRVTGELFF.

This chain links TRBV6-5 with TRBJ1-4, with D perhaps TRBD1 (6 bases). The CDR3 length is 15 residues. Germline V gene data show CDR1 as MNHEY and CDR2 as SVGAGI. Trimming removed 4 bases from V and 5 bases from J, with 14 bases in between. The CDR3 sequence: CASSFQQGENEKLFF. CDR3 in DNA: TGTGCCAGCAGTTTCCAACAGGGAGAGAATGAAAAACTGTTTTTT.

This rearrangement joins TRBV11-2 to TRBJ2-2; TRBD1 aligns across 7 bases. With V trimmed by 5 bases and J by 5 bases, 11 bases remained unmatched. This CDR3 spans 16 amino acids. CDR1 SGHAT and CDR2 FQNNGV come from the germline V gene. CDR3 nucleotide sequence: TGTGCCAGCAGCCCGATCGGGACAGTAGGGACCGGGGAGCTGTTTTTT. Its translation: CASSPIGTVGTGELFF.

The sample holds one count of this clone. This chain uses TRBV10-3 with TRBJ1-4; 8 bases match TRBD1. Trimming cost V 0 bases and J 5 bases; bases outside gene matches: 8. Germline V lookup: CDR1 ENHRY, CDR2 SYGVKD. The CDR3 has 17 residues. CDR3: CAISESRSAGGNEKLFF. CDR3 DNA sequence: TGTGCCATCAGTGAGTCGAGATCGGCAGGGGGCAATGAAAAACTGTTTTTT.

The J gene is TRBJ1-4, the V gene TRBV18; D not resolved. V lost 3 bases and J 8 bases, leaving 13 bases between the germline ends. Germline V lookup: CDR1 KGHSH, CDR2 LQKENI. This CDR3 region has 14 residues. DNA for the CDR3: TGTGCCAGCTCACCCGCGGGGTTCGGGGAAAAACTGTTTTTT. It encodes CASSPAGFGEKLFF. The whole variable domain, filled in from reference TRBV18 and TRBJ1-4, reads NAGVMQNPRHLVRRRGQEARLRCSPMKGHSHVYWYRQLPEEGLKFMVYLQKENIIDESGMPKERFSAEFPKEGPSILRIQQVVRGDSAAYFCASSPAGFGEKLFFGSGTQLSVL.

The rearrangement links TRBV27 to TRBJ2-3; 7 bases match TRBD2. V was pared by 5 bases and J by 5 bases, with 7 bases of the junction left unmatched. This CDR3 region has 14 residues. Germline CDR1 is MNHEY and CDR2 is SMNVEV (reference sequence). CDR3 in DNA: TGTGCCAGCAGTCGGGCCATAGCGGGAGATACGCAGTATTTT. It translates to CASSRAIAGDTQYF.

The chain combines TRBV7-9 with TRBJ1-4, with D possibly being TRBD1 (5 bases). The CDR3 sequence is 14 residues long. V dropped 5 bases and J dropped 4 bases, with 11 bases sitting between them. From germline, CDR1 is SEHNR and CDR2 FQNEAQ (reference sequence). CDR3 DNA sequence: TGTGCCAGCAGCAGGGGTGACAGTAATGAAAAACTGTTTTTT. The encoded protein is CASSRGDSNEKLFF.

This clone was detected only once. The chain joins TRBV7-3 to TRBJ2-3; D is perhaps TRBD1 (6 bases). CDR1 is SGHTA, CDR2 FQGTGA, per germline. Trimming took off 5 bases at V and 5 bases at J, with 11 bases between the two ends. The CDR3 sequence is 13 residues long. This chain's CDR3 is CASSAFRGDTQYF. The CDR3 DNA reads TGTGCCAGCAGCGCCTTCAGGGGAGATACGCAGTATTTT.

The rearrangement links TRBV24-1 to TRBJ2-6, with D tentatively TRBD1 (5 bases). V shed 3 bases and J shed 0 bases, with 8 bases lying between them. The CDR3 runs 16 residues. Germline CDR1 and CDR2: KGHDR and SFDVKD. The CDR3 DNA reads TGTGCCACCAGTGATGTAGGGGTCTCTGGGGCCAACGTCCTGACTTTC. Translating it yields CATSDVGVSGANVLTF.

Only one count was recorded for this clone. The J gene is TRBJ1-6, the V gene TRBV6-5; 7 nucleotides agree with TRBD1. In germline, CDR1 is MNHEY, CDR2 SVGAGI. Losses at the gene ends were 2 bases for V and 7 bases for J; bases not matched to a gene: 8. The CDR3 is 16 amino acids. The CDR3 spells CASSYGSGQVNSPLHF. The DNA for the CDR3 is TGTGCCAGCAGTTACGGATCCGGACAGGTGAATTCACCCCTCCACTTT.

The gene calls are TRBV7-2 and TRBJ2-3, with a weak D call TRBD2 (5 bases). The length of the CDR3 is 15 residues. Between the trimmed V and J ends, which lost 1 base and 5 bases, there was a span of 13 bases. The V gene's germline CDR1 is SGHTA and CDR2 FQGNSA. The CDR3 nucleotides are TGTGCCAGCAGCTTAGGGCTCGGGGATATAGATACGCAGTATTTT. This codes for CASSLGLGDIDTQYF. Drawing the rest from reference TRBV7-2 and TRBJ2-3, the complete variable domain is GAGVSQSPSNKVTEKGKDVELRCDPISGHTALYWYRQSLGQGLEFLIYFQGNSAPDKSGLPSDRFSAERTGGSVSTLTIQRTQQEDSAVYLCASSLGLGDIDTQYFGPGTRLTVL.

V usage is TRBV6-6 and J usage is TRBJ2-1; 7 bases match TRBD2. Germline loops: CDR1 MNHNY, CDR2 SVGAGI (reference sequence). The CDR3 contains 14 residues. V shed 5 bases and J 2 bases; nucleotides not matched to a gene: 3. CDR3: CASSREVAYNEQFF. The CDR3, as DNA: TGTGCCAGCAGTCGGGAGGTCGCCTACAATGAGCAGTTCTTC.

The chain is built from TRBV3-1 (or the pseudogene TRBV3-2) and TRBJ2-1; 8 positions match TRBD2. Germline V lookup: CDR1 LGHDT, CDR2 YNNKEL (reference sequence). CDR3 length: 14 residues. V was clipped by 2 bases and J by 15 bases; unmatched bases: 12. CDR3: CASSQTGGVSLRFF. In DNA, the CDR3 is TGTGCCAGCAGCCAAACGGGGGGGGTATCATTGCGGTTCTTC.